The clone carrying this T cell receptor beta chain was seen only once. The sample belongs to a study of blood T cells in healthy people across ages. The second PCR ran about 6 to 11 cycles with a sample-barcoded 5' primer and J-beta primers. TCRdb re-called the 5' RACE reads with MiXCR, one entry per CDR3 protein. This table holds 700,000 to 800,000 distinct CDR3 sequences, around 46% found once. The CDR3 runs to 15 residues. CDR1 and CDR2 from the germline V gene are SNHLY and FYNNEI. The V gene lost 4 bases and the J gene lost 5 bases, with 17 bases spanning the gap. The chain couples TRBV2 to TRBJ1-1, with D maybe TRBD1 (6 bases). What was sequenced was blood. The TCR originated in a woman between 55 and 75 years old in good health. CDR3 region: CASSGSSGVGTEAFF. The DNA for the CDR3 is TGTGCCAGCAGTGGAAGTTCAGGGGTTGGGACTGAAGCTTTCTTT.